This TCR beta chain is from a study of blood T cell repertoires in COVID-19. The recovered donors of Cohort 3 showed two negative PCRs, clearance, or symptom resolution. Per the original methods: Reference gene primers were amplified, and this amplification served to estimate nucleated cell counts. Sequencing was performed with immunoSEQ multiplex PCR; in TCRdb, only in-frame clones are kept and a portion is missing. The V and J calls and clone size are taken from that table; D and trimming were inferred from the DNA. The data show over 150,000 clones, about four fifths seen once. The CDR3 extends over 13 amino acids. Per the germline V gene, CDR1 is MNHEY and CDR2 is SMNVEV (reference sequence). The ends were cut back, 4 bases at V and 4 bases at J, with 7 bases in the middle. This clone was observed a handful of times.

This sequence originates from a woman between 25 and 40 years old who had recovered from COVID-19. This chain connects TRBV27 to TRBJ2-2; D gene ambiguous. The sample comprised PBMCs or T cells enriched from blood (not recorded which). The CDR3 loop reads CASSSLGTGELFF. The DNA of the CDR3 is TGTGCCAGCAGTTCCCTAGGCACCGGGGAGCTGTTTTTT.